One sample yielded the 21 T cell receptor beta chains listed below, sequenced in a study of cytomegalovirus exposure and HLA in healthy donors. PCR employed 60 Vbeta and 13 Jbeta primers. Assay: immunoSEQ multiplex PCR; the TCRdb copy retains only in-frame clones and omits some. Found here are roughly 110,000 clones, about 60% of them singletons; the top ten hold about 2%. Sequencing was done on a sample of PBMCs. These receptors were taken from a woman aged 25 to 39 in good health and CMV-seronegative.

The gene calls are TRBV5-1 and TRBJ2-3; maybe TRBD1 (6 bases). Germline V lookup: CDR1 SGHRS, CDR2 YFSETQ. Trimming stripped 4 bases from V and 0 bases from J, with 12 bases between. The CDR3 consists of 15 residues. This CDR3 is CASSPDRASTDTQYF. The DNA of the CDR3 is TGCGCCAGCAGCCCGGACAGAGCTAGCACAGATACGCAGTATTTT.

V usage is TRBV6-1 and J usage is TRBJ1-4, with 7 bases lining up with TRBD1. The V gene's germline CDR1 is MNHNS and CDR2 SASEGT. This CDR3 is built from 13 residues. Trimming removed 10 bases from V and 6 bases from J; junction bases left unmatched: 8. This CDR3 is CATRTTGYEKLFF. The CDR3 region has the DNA TGTGCCACCCGGACGACAGGGTATGAAAAACTGTTTTTT.

This clone was detected only a few times. This chain links TRBV4-1 with TRBJ2-5; possible D gene TRBD1, 6 bases. The end of the DNA fits TRBJ2-7 better, so the J call may be wrong. This CDR3 has 16 residues. Per the germline V gene, CDR1 is MGHRA and CDR2 is YSYEKL. CDR3 coding DNA: TGCGCCAGCAGCCAAGACCCAGGGGTCAGGACCTACGAGCAGTACTTC. It encodes CASSQDPGVRTYEQYF.

The rearrangement links TRBV27 to TRBJ2-5, with D perhaps TRBD1 (5 bases). This CDR3 has 15 amino acids. Trimming stripped 6 bases from V and 5 bases from J, with 19 bases between. CDR1 and CDR2 from the germline V gene are MNHEY and SMNVEV (reference sequence). CDR3 nucleotide sequence: TGTGCCAGCAGGCCAAGGATCCCGAAGGGGGAGACCCAGTACTTC. Protein sequence: CASRPRIPKGETQYF.

The V call is TRBV4-3, the J call TRBJ2-7; 11 bases agree with TRBD2. Germline V gene data show CDR1 as LGHNA and CDR2 as YSLEER. The CDR3 sequence is 18 residues long. The junction had 13 bases not matched to a gene; V was cut back by 3 bases and J by 3 bases. This chain's CDR3 is CASSHGGPGTSGRYEQYF. The CDR3, as DNA: TGCGCCAGCAGCCATGGAGGACCCGGGACTAGCGGTCGCTACGAGCAGTACTTC.

V gene TRBV12-1 combines with J gene TRBJ2-1; TRBD2 reflects the table's D call only, with no check against the DNA. TRBV12-1 is a recognized pseudogene. The CDR3 extends over 19 amino acids. The chain's CDR3 is CASSFVRLAGGNSYNEQFF. The CDR3 DNA sequence: TGTGCCAGCAGCTTTGTACGGCTAGCGGGAGGAAACTCCTACAATGAGCAGTTCTTC.

The chain combines TRBV7-3 with TRBJ2-1; 9 bases match TRBD2. The CDR3 loop spans 15 amino acids. CDR1 SGHTA and CDR2 FQGTGA come from the germline V gene. The junction had 4 bases not matched to a gene; V was cut back by 1 base and J by 6 bases. Here the CDR3 reads CASSLRGGRVNEQFF. The CDR3 region has the DNA TGTGCCAGCAGCTTAAGGGGCGGGAGGGTCAATGAGCAGTTCTTC.

In its sample, this clone was seen a few times. The chain employs TRBV19 and TRBJ1-1; tentative D call: TRBD1 (6 bases). Germline CDR1 is LNHDA and CDR2 is SQIVND (reference sequence). Trimming stripped 6 bases from V and 4 bases from J, with 12 bases between. This CDR3 is 13 amino acids long. Here the CDR3 DNA reads TGTGCCAGTAGCAACAGGGATGGCACTGAAGCTTTCTTT. Its protein is CASSNRDGTEAFF.

V and J are TRBV7-8 and TRBJ2-7; D gene unclear. CDR1 is SGHVS, CDR2 FQNEAQ, per germline. The CDR3 runs 15 residues. V dropped 1 base and J dropped 3 bases, with 13 bases sitting between them. CDR3 sequence: CASSLVQRSGYEQYF. The CDR3 DNA follows: TGTGCCAGCAGCTTAGTCCAGAGATCGGGCTACGAGCAGTACTTC. The variable domain in full, completed from reference TRBV7-8 and TRBJ2-7, reads GAGVSQSPRYKVAKRGQDVALRCDPISGHVSLFWYQQALGQGPEFLTYFQNEAQLDKSGLPSDRFFAERPEGSVSTLKIQRTQQEDSAVYLCASSLVQRSGYEQYFGPGTRLTVT.

The rearrangement joins TRBV4-1 to TRBJ1-2; 10 bases fit TRBD1. The V and J ends lost 5 bases and 5 bases, in that order; junction bases with no gene match: 11. The CDR3 is 16 residues long. The germline V gene encodes CDR1 MGHRA and CDR2 YSYEKL. CDR3 loop: CASSSPGQGNRYGYTF. The DNA of the CDR3 is TGCGCCAGCAGCTCTCCGGGACAGGGGAATCGGTATGGCTACACCTTC.

V is TRBV18 and J is TRBJ1-2; 9 bases fit TRBD1. The V gene's germline CDR1 is KGHSH and CDR2 LQKENI. The CDR3 length is 18 residues. J lost 8 bases, V lost 3 bases, and 19 bases had no gene match. CDR3 residues: CASSPADIWTGVLRGYTF. CDR3 nucleotide sequence: TGTGCCAGCTCACCGGCGGATATATGGACAGGGGTATTAAGGGGCTACACCTTC. The variable domain in full, completed from reference TRBV18 and TRBJ1-2, reads NAGVMQNPRHLVRRRGQEARLRCSPMKGHSHVYWYRQLPEEGLKFMVYLQKENIIDESGMPKERFSAEFPKEGPSILRIQQVVRGDSAAYFCASSPADIWTGVLRGYTFGSGTRLTVV.

This chain links TRBV5-4 with TRBJ2-2, with a weak D call TRBD2 (5 bases). Germline loops: CDR1 SGHNT, CDR2 YYREEE (reference sequence). The CDR3 has 15 amino acids. V gave up 3 bases and J gave up 0 bases, with 9 bases separating them. The CDR3 DNA is TGTGCCAGCAGCTCACGGGGTACGAACACCGGGGAGCTGTTTTTT. It translates to CASSSRGTNTGELFF.

The chain employs TRBV21-1 and TRBJ2-7; TRBD2, the table's D call, lacks a check against the DNA. TRBV21-1 is a pseudogene. The CDR3 length is 16 residues. The CDR3 loop reads CASSKGGSSGIYEQYF. CDR3 bases: TGTGCCAGCAGCAAAGGAGGATCTAGCGGGATCTACGAGCAGTACTTC.

The chain has TRBV6-6 and TRBJ2-5; 7 bases are a match to TRBD1. Gene TRBJ2-7 matches the end of the DNA better, so the J call may be wrong. Germline V gene data show CDR1 as MNHNY and CDR2 as SVGAGI (reference sequence). The CDR3 is 13 residues long. The chain's CDR3 is CASSRGQNYEQYF. The CDR3 nucleotides read TGTGCCAGCAGTAGGGGACAGAACTACGAGCAGTACTTC.

The J gene is TRBJ1-1, the V gene TRBV7-3, with a weak D call TRBD1 (5 bases). Germline lookup yields CDR1 SGHTA and CDR2 FQGTGA. The CDR3 contains 14 residues. Trimming removed 5 bases from V and 4 bases from J, with 14 bases in between. CDR3 residues: CASSAGTGSTEAFF. The CDR3 bases are TGTGCCAGCAGCGCGGGAACAGGAAGCACTGAAGCTTTCTTT.

The J gene is TRBJ2-7, the V gene TRBV7-8; 7 bases match TRBD2. Germline V CDR1 and CDR2: SGHVS, FQNEAQ. The CDR3 runs 14 residues. The junction had 3 bases not matched to a gene; V was cut back by 3 bases and J by 1 base. CDR3 sequence reads: CASSLRDYSYEQYF. The CDR3 nucleotides are TGTGCCAGCAGCTTGCGGGACTATTCCTACGAGCAGTACTTC. The variable domain in full, completed from reference TRBV7-8 and TRBJ2-7, reads GAGVSQSPRYKVAKRGQDVALRCDPISGHVSLFWYQQALGQGPEFLTYFQNEAQLDKSGLPSDRFFAERPEGSVSTLKIQRTQQEDSAVYLCASSLRDYSYEQYFGPGTRLTVT.

This chain joins TRBV2 and TRBJ1-6; no firm D call. Germline assignment: CDR1 SNHLY and CDR2 FYNNEI. The CDR3 has 14 residues. The V end was cut by 1 base, the J end by 10 bases, with 11 bases between. The CDR3 sequence is CASSEGGEESPLHF. In DNA form, the CDR3 reads TGTGCCAGCAGTGAAGGTGGTGAGGAGTCACCCCTCCACTTT. The entire variable domain, with the rest obtained from reference TRBV2 and TRBJ1-6, is as follows: EPEVTQTPSHQVTQMGQEVILRCVPISNHLYFYWYRQILGQKVEFLVSFYNNEISEKSEIFDDQFSVERPDGSNFTLKIRSTKLEDSAMYFCASSEGGEESPLHFGNGTRLTVT.

The chain recombines TRBV9 with TRBJ1-1, with 8 bases identical to TRBD1. J lost 3 bases, V lost 3 bases, and 4 bases had no gene match. The CDR3 is made up of 14 amino acids. Germline V gives CDR1 SGDLS, CDR2 YYNGEE. Here the CDR3 reads CASSGGQGDTEAFF. The CDR3 nucleotides read TGTGCCAGCAGCGGAGGACAGGGTGACACTGAAGCTTTCTTT.

V usage is TRBV5-4 and J usage is TRBJ1-1; the D is unclear. The CDR3 has 15 amino acids. Germline V gives CDR1 SGHNT, CDR2 YYREEE (reference sequence). Between the trimmed V and J ends, which lost 1 base and 0 bases, there was a span of 10 bases. The CDR3 region is CASSLYGDLNTEAFF. CDR3 DNA sequence: TGTGCCAGCAGCTTGTACGGAGATCTGAACACTGAAGCTTTCTTT.

The chain combines TRBV7-8 with TRBJ1-4, with 7 nucleotides matching TRBD1. Per germline, CDR1 SGHVS and CDR2 FQNEAQ. V dropped 5 bases and J dropped 4; count of bases not matched to a gene: 10. The CDR3 totals 16 residues. The CDR3 region is CASSRDRQGLNEKLFF. The CDR3 coding sequence is TGTGCCAGCAGCCGAGATCGACAGGGACTTAATGAAAAACTGTTTTTT.

This clone appeared a single time. The V and J genes are TRBV6-1 and TRBJ1-5; TRBD1 agrees at 8 bases. CDR1 MNHNS and CDR2 SASEGT come from the germline V gene. This CDR3 spans 15 amino acids. V shed 2 bases, J shed 7 bases, and the junction held 7 bases outside the gene matches. CDR3 residues: CASSETGQGIQPQHF. The CDR3 DNA reads TGTGCCAGCAGTGAAACAGGACAGGGCATCCAGCCCCAGCATTTT.